The rows below give T cell receptor beta chains drawn from one sample of a study of T cell responses to AZD1222 COVID-19 vaccine. The table came from immunoSEQ multiplex PCR; TCRdb's copy has only in-frame clones and leaves some out. The table lists around 120,000 clones, 70% to 90% of them singletons. The material sequenced was peripheral blood, taken on day 0 of AZD1222 vaccination. The receptors were gathered from an adult in good health. Both conserved end residues are part of each CDR3. A D gene is named only where the DNA matches it firmly. Only some rows state a clone size, as once, few, many or a class for expanded clones.

>NA|TRBV7-8|TRBJ2-2|NA
TGTGCCAGCAGCTTAATGGGACGGACGCAAAACACCGGGGAGCTGTTTTTT
CASSLMGRTQNTGELFF
>NA|TRBV7-9|TRBJ1-1|NA
TGTGCCAGCATAGCCGGGACAGAAGCTTTCTTT
CASIAGTEAFF
>NA|TRBV18|TRBJ1-1|NA
TGTGCCAGCTCTCTTCAGGGAGGTGACACTGAAGCTTTCTTT
CASSLQGGDTEAFF
>NA|TRBV3-1/TRBV3-2|TRBJ2-3|NA
TGTGCCAGCAGCCAAATAAGCGGTGCAGGCCGCACAGATACGCAGTATTTT
CASSQISGAGRTDTQYF
>NA|TRBV29-1|TRBJ1-2|NA
TGCAGCGTTGAAGCAGAATATGGCTACACCTTC
CSVEAEYGYTF
>NA|TRBV28|TRBJ2-2|NA
TGTGCCAGCAGTATGTGGACAGAAGACACCGGGGAGCTGTTTTTT
CASSMWTEDTGELFF
>NA|TRBV2|TRBJ1-5|once
TGTGCCACCTTCAGGGGCCTTAGCAATCAGCCCCAGCATTTT
CATFRGLSNQPQHF
>TRBD1|TRBV7-9|TRBJ1-3|NA
TGTGCCAGCAGCACAACAGGGGGCTCAAGGGGAAACACCATATATTTT
CASSTTGGSRGNTIYF
>NA|TRBV3-1/TRBV3-2|TRBJ2-1|NA
TGTGCCAGCAGCCAAGTTGTCAACAATGAGCAGTTCTTC
CASSQVVNNEQFF
>TRBD1|TRBV9|TRBJ2-7|NA
TGTGCCAGCAGCGTAGGGTGGGACAGTTCCTACGAGCAGTACTTC
CASSVGWDSSYEQYF
>TRBD2|TRBV15|TRBJ2-1|NA
TGTGCCACCAGCAGAGGCCCCACCGGGACTAGGGTCAATGAGCAGTTCTTC
CATSRGPTGTRVNEQFF
>TRBD2|TRBV7-9|TRBJ2-7|NA
TGTGCCAGCAGCCTACTAGCGGGAATGGCCTACGAGCAGTACTTC
CASSLLAGMAYEQYF
>NA|TRBV11-2|TRBJ2-1|once
TGTGCCAGCAGCCGGTTTCATGAGCAGTTCTTC
CASSRFHEQFF
>TRBD1|TRBV19|TRBJ1-1|NA
TGTGCCAGTAGTATAGATCCCCGACAGGGGGCCACTGAAGCTTTCTTT
CASSIDPRQGATEAFF
>NA|TRBV19|TRBJ1-1|once
TGTGCCAGTAGTATAGAAGGGTGGGGGAACACTGAAGCTTTCTTT
CASSIEGWGNTEAFF
>NA|TRBV6-5|TRBJ1-2|NA
TGTGCCAGCAGTTACGCCTCGGTGGCGGCCTATGGCTACACCTTC
CASSYASVAAYGYTF
>NA|TRBV20-1|TRBJ1-1|NA
TGCAGTGCTAGTGGCGTAACTATGAACACTGAAGCTTTCTTT
CSASGVTMNTEAFF
>NA|TRBV15|TRBJ1-1|NA
TGTGCCACCAGCAGTGGCAGGGGCCCTGCCATGAACACTGAAGCTTTCTTT
CATSSGRGPAMNTEAFF
>TRBD2|TRBV4-1|TRBJ2-3|NA
TGCGCCAGCAGCCAAGAACCTAGCGGGGGGCCTAGCACAGATACGCAGTATTTT
CASSQEPSGGPSTDTQYF
>NA|TRBV28|TRBJ2-2|NA
TGTGCCAGCAGTTTATCGTTTGGGGGATCCACCGGGGAGCTGTTTTTT
CASSLSFGGSTGELFF
>TRBD1|TRBV7-9|TRBJ1-2|NA
TGTGCCAGCCGGGACAGGGGGAACTATGGCTACACCTTC
CASRDRGNYGYTF
>TRBD2|TRBV29-1|TRBJ2-7|NA
TGCAGCGCCGCGGGTGGCTCAGCGGGAGTCTCCTACGAGCAGTACTTC
CSAAGGSAGVSYEQYF
>TRBD2|TRBV12-5|TRBJ2-5|NA
TGTGCTAGTGCGGCTAGCGGAGCCTCCTTTGAGACCCAGTACTTC
CASAASGASFETQYF
>NA|TRBV29-1|TRBJ2-2|NA
TGCAGCGTCTCCATCTGGCCCCAAAGGGATGCCGGGGAGCTGTTTTTT
CSVSIWPQRDAGELFF
>TRBD2|TRBV28|TRBJ2-7|NA
TGTGCCAGTTCTTCTGCGGTAGCGGGAGATTTCGACGAGCAGTACTTC
CASSSAVAGDFDEQYF
>NA|TRBV5-8|TRBJ1-4|NA
TGTGCCAGCAGCTTGGGGGGACCGCTCCGCGAAAAACTGTTTTTT
CASSLGGPLREKLFF
>TRBD2|TRBV6-6|TRBJ2-7|NA
TGTGCCAGCAGTCCGCGGACTAGCGGGAGCCGCAGCTCCTACGAGCAGTACTTC
CASSPRTSGSRSSYEQYF
>NA|TRBV11-2|TRBJ2-1|NA
TGTGCCAGCAGCTTAGACGGCAGCCGCAATGAGCAGTTCTTC
CASSLDGSRNEQFF
>NA|TRBV18|TRBJ1-4|NA
TGTGCCAGCTCACCGGGACTGGAGGGGACTGAGGTGTTTTTT
CASSPGLEGTEVFF
>TRBD2|TRBV5-1|TRBJ2-7|NA
TGCGCCAGCAGCTTGGGACCCGGCGGGAGGGCCGGCGAGCAGTACTTC
CASSLGPGGRAGEQYF
>NA|TRBV5-1|TRBJ1-5|NA
TGCGCCAGCAGCTTGGTATCAGGCCCCAATCAGCCCCAGCATTTT
CASSLVSGPNQPQHF